The 11 T cell receptor beta chains reported below all come from one sample, sequenced in a study of T cell responses to AZD1222 COVID-19 vaccine. TCRdb's copy holds only in-frame clones and misses some; the assay was immunoSEQ multiplex PCR. The table lists around 150,000 clones, around 90% of them singletons. The material sequenced was peripheral blood, taken 28 days after the second AZD1222 dose. The source of these receptors is an adult who received the AZD1222 COVID-19 vaccine.

The chain recombines TRBV3-1 (or the pseudogene TRBV3-2) with TRBJ1-1, with a tentative D call TRBD1 (5 bases). The CDR3 contains 14 residues. The V end was cut by 7 bases, the J end by 5 bases, with 17 bases between. Germline V lookup: CDR1 LGHDT, CDR2 YNNKEL (reference sequence). CDR3 region: CASTFTPRGTEAFF. Written as DNA, the CDR3 is TGTGCCAGCACCTTCACTCCTCGGGGGACTGAAGCTTTCTTT.

This chain joins TRBV6-4 and TRBJ2-7; D call uncertain. The germline CDR1 and CDR2 sequences are MRHNA and SNTAGT. Trimming removed 2 bases at V and 6 bases at J, with 11 bases between. The CDR3 is made up of 13 amino acids. The CDR3 DNA follows: TGTGCCAGCAGTGACGTTATATGGGGCGAGCAGTACTTC. Residues: CASSDVIWGEQYF.

This chain joins TRBV7-9 and TRBJ2-1, with 10 bases that match TRBD2. Per the germline V gene, CDR1 is SEHNR and CDR2 is FQNEAQ (reference sequence). The trim removed 1 base at V and 4 bases at J, leaving 7 bases unmatched. The CDR3 consists of 17 residues. The CDR3 DNA reads as TGTGCCAGCAGCTTAGGACATACTAGCGGGGAATACAATGAGCAGTTCTTC. This translates into CASSLGHTSGEYNEQFF.

The V gene is TRBV7-6, the J gene TRBJ1-3; 7 bases agree with TRBD1. The CDR3 covers 16 residues. The V and J ends lost 4 bases and 0 bases, in that order; junction bases with no gene match: 6. Germline CDR1 SGHVS, CDR2 FNYEAQ. This CDR3 reads CASSSAGGYSGNTIYF. Here the CDR3 DNA reads TGTGCCAGCAGCTCCGCAGGGGGGTACTCTGGAAACACCATATATTTT.

The chain recombines TRBV19 with TRBJ1-1; the D gene is possibly TRBD1 (6 bases). The CDR3 sequence is 16 residues long. Per the germline V gene, CDR1 is LNHDA and CDR2 is SQIVND (reference sequence). The ends were cut back, 5 bases at V and 8 bases at J, with 24 bases in the middle. The CDR3 bases are TGTGCCAGTAGTTCACCACAGGGTGGTATGGGTTTCGAAGCTTTCTTT. This encodes CASSSPQGGMGFEAFF.

In its sample, this clone was seen a few times. The V gene is TRBV15, the J gene TRBJ1-1; the D is unclear. The V gene's germline CDR1 is LNHNV and CDR2 YYDKDF (reference sequence). Trimming removed 0 bases from V and 8 bases from J, with 7 bases in between. This CDR3 spans 12 amino acids. CDR3 coding DNA: TGTGCCACCAGCAGAGATATGGGGGAAGCTTTCTTT. This translates into CATSRDMGEAFF.

Of note for this clone: In the same sample, other DNA sequences code for this CDR3. This chain uses TRBV14 with TRBJ2-1; 12 nucleotides line up with TRBD2. This CDR3 is 15 amino acids long. The junction had 4 bases not matched to a gene; V was cut back by 4 bases and J by 6 bases. In germline, CDR1 is SGHDN, CDR2 FVKESK. Here the CDR3 reads CASSLTSGSSNEQFF. CDR3 DNA sequence: TGTGCCAGCAGCCTGACTAGCGGGAGTTCCAATGAGCAGTTCTTC. The full variable domain, with the rest looked up from reference TRBV14 and TRBJ2-1, is EAGVTQFPSHSVIEKGQTVTLRCDPISGHDNLYWYRRVMGKEIKFLLHFVKESKQDESGMPNNRFLAERTGGTYSTLKVQPAELEDSGVYFCASSLTSGSSNEQFFGPGTRLTVL.

The chain combines TRBV24-1 with TRBJ2-3; perhaps TRBD2 as D (6 bases). Germline V lookup: CDR1 KGHDR, CDR2 SFDVKD. V was trimmed by 4 bases and J by 6 bases, leaving 16 bases between them. CDR3 length: 15 residues. The CDR3 DNA sequence: TGTGCCACCAGTGACCCGCGGGGTTCAGGGGATACGCAGTATTTT. Residues: CATSDPRGSGDTQYF.

The rearrangement joins TRBV5-1 to TRBJ1-2; D is possibly TRBD1 (6 bases). The CDR3 has 15 residues. The germline V gene has CDR1 SGHRS and CDR2 YFSETQ. Between the trimmed V and J ends, which lost 3 bases and 6 bases, there was a span of 18 bases. CDR3 DNA sequence: TGCGCCAGCAGCTCCAACAATCGACAGGCGAATGGCTACACCTTC. Translating it yields CASSSNNRQANGYTF.

CDR3: CASGGGALGEKLFF. The CDR3 DNA is TGTGCCAGCGGCGGGGGGGCCCTTGGGGAAAAACTGTTTTTT. The chain recombines TRBV25-1 with TRBJ1-4, with D tentatively TRBD1 (6 bases). The CDR3 is 14 amino acids. Per the germline V gene, CDR1 is MGHDK and CDR2 is SYGVNS. The V and J ends lost 8 bases and 8 bases respectively, with 18 bases between them.

CDR3 loop: CASSAGDRSTDTQYF. For the CDR3, the DNA is TGTGCCAGCAGCGCGGGGGACCGCAGCACAGATACGCAGTATTTT. The V call is TRBV9, the J call TRBJ2-3, with D maybe TRBD2 (6 bases). The length of the CDR3 is 15 residues. V was clipped by 3 bases and J by 0 bases, with 11 bases between them. Germline V lookup: CDR1 SGDLS, CDR2 YYNGEE. Full variable domain (outside the CDR3, taken from reference TRBV9 and TRBJ2-3): DSGVTQTPKHLITATGQRVTLRCSPRSGDLSVYWYQQSLDQGLQFLIQYYNGEERAKGNILERFSAQQFPDLHSELNLSSLELGDSALYFCASSAGDRSTDTQYFGPGTRLTVL.